The 32 T cell receptor beta chains in this list originate from one sample, sequenced in a study of blood T cell repertoires in COVID-19. Profiled with immunoSEQ multiplex PCR; TCRdb holds only in-frame clones, not every one. The sample shows 300,000 to 400,000 clones, 80% to 90% of them seen only once. Source material: PBMCs or T cells enriched from blood (not recorded which). These receptors came from a woman aged 40-49 years with acute COVID-19.

The chain uses TRBV19 and TRBJ1-2; tentative D call: TRBD1 (5 bases). In germline, CDR1 is LNHDA, CDR2 SQIVND (reference sequence). CDR3 length equals 15 residues. V was pared by 4 bases and J by 4 bases, with 16 bases between. The CDR3 DNA reads as TGTGCCAGTAGTAACGCCAGGGACTTCGTCTATGGCTACACCTTC. Protein sequence: CASSNARDFVYGYTF.

This chain connects TRBV18 to TRBJ2-7; TRBD1 aligns across 7 bases. V gave up 6 bases and J gave up 7 bases; unmatched junction bases: 9. This CDR3 has 13 amino acids. Germline-derived CDR1 and CDR2 are KGHSH and LQKENI. Here the CDR3 reads CASSSTGVWEQYF. The CDR3 nucleotides read TGTGCCAGCTCGTCTACAGGGGTATGGGAGCAGTACTTC.

This clone turned up a few times. The chain carries TRBV18 and TRBJ1-5; D is uncertain. Germline V gene data show CDR1 as KGHSH and CDR2 as LQKENI. The CDR3 loop spans 16 amino acids. V was pared by 2 bases and J by 2 bases, with 13 bases between. CDR3 region: CASSPGTPAGNQPQHF. In nucleotides, the CDR3 is TGTGCCAGCTCACCAGGAACCCCGGCGGGCAATCAGCCCCAGCATTTT.

The V gene is TRBV27, the J gene TRBJ1-4; weak D call: TRBD1 (6 bases). CDR1 is MNHEY, CDR2 SMNVEV, per germline (reference sequence). V lost 2 bases, J lost 8 bases, and 15 bases lay in between. This CDR3 contains 15 residues. The chain's CDR3 is CASSLTGISGEKLFF. The CDR3 DNA follows: TGTGCCAGCAGTTTAACAGGGATAAGCGGAGAAAAACTGTTTTTT.

The chain has TRBV2 and TRBJ1-2; D is perhaps TRBD1 (5 bases). Per germline, CDR1 SNHLY and CDR2 FYNNEI. The CDR3 loop spans 14 amino acids. Trimming stripped 6 bases from V and 2 bases from J, with 13 bases between. The DNA of the CDR3 is TGTGCCAGCAGCCCGGGGGTAAGGAACTATGGCTACACCTTC. It encodes CASSPGVRNYGYTF.

The rearrangement uses TRBV6-1 and TRBJ1-6; 8 positions match TRBD1. V gave up 1 base and J gave up 4 bases; unmatched junction bases: 6. Germline V gene lookup returns CDR1 MNHNS and CDR2 SASEGT. This CDR3 is built from 17 residues. The DNA of the CDR3 is TGTGCCAGCAGTGAAGGCCTATGGACAGGGTATAATTCACCCCTCCACTTT. Translated, it gives CASSEGLWTGYNSPLHF.

Regarding this clone: Because the CDR3's place on the DNA is in doubt, the DNA is left out and the CDR3 is given as listed by TCRdb. The rearrangement links TRBV6-5 to TRBJ1-2. Termini included, the CDR3 measures 12 amino acids. Germline V CDR1 and CDR2: MNHEY, SVGAGI. This chain's CDR3 is CASSSSGNGYTF.

The rearrangement links TRBV9 to TRBJ2-1; TRBD1 agrees at 7 bases. Per the germline V gene, CDR1 is SGDLS and CDR2 is YYNGEE. This CDR3 has 17 amino acids. J gave up 3 bases and V 3 bases, and 12 bases lay outside the gene matches. The CDR3 DNA follows: TGTGCCAGCAGCGGAGGGGGCGCTTCGGGGTTCTACAATGAGCAGTTCTTC. It translates to CASSGGGASGFYNEQFF.

The chain combines TRBV6-4 with TRBJ2-1; a possible D gene is TRBD2 (7 bases). The CDR3 has 14 residues. Between the trimmed V and J ends, which lost 4 bases and 8 bases, there was a span of 15 bases. Germline CDR1 MRHNA, CDR2 SNTAGT. The DNA for the CDR3 is TGTGCCAGCAGTGTAAGGGGGGGCTCGTATGAGCAGTTCTTC. It encodes CASSVRGGSYEQFF.

The rearrangement links TRBV4-2 to TRBJ1-1; D unclear. V lost 0 bases and J 9 bases, leaving 14 bases between the germline ends. This CDR3 contains 14 residues. Germline V gene sequence: CDR1 LGHNA, CDR2 YNFKEQ. CDR3 protein: CASSQDLVRSQAFF. The CDR3 DNA follows: TGTGCCAGCAGCCAAGATTTGGTAAGAAGCCAAGCTTTCTTT.

The chain combines TRBV28 with TRBJ2-1; 7 bases are shared with TRBD2. Germline CDR1 and CDR2: MDHEN and SYDVKM. V was clipped by 4 bases and J by 10 bases; unmatched bases: 13. This CDR3 contains 15 residues. CDR3 in amino acids: CASSSREARSEEQFF. The CDR3 DNA reads as TGTGCCAGCAGTTCCCGGGAGGCCCGAAGCGAAGAGCAGTTCTTC.

Written as DNA, the CDR3 is TGTGCCAGCAGTCCTAGAACTCAGGGGGGTACCTACGAGCAGTACTTC. This encodes CASSPRTQGGTYEQYF. This rearrangement joins TRBV5-4 to TRBJ2-7, with D possibly TRBD1 on 7 matching bases. The CDR3 runs to 16 residues. Germline V gives CDR1 SGHNT, CDR2 YYREEE (reference sequence). Trimming removed 5 bases at V and 2 bases at J, with 20 bases between.

Points on this clone: The junction does not match germline at one end; this may be a read error. The gene calls are TRBV7-7 and TRBJ2-5; tentatively, D is TRBD1 (6 bases). Germline V gene lookup returns CDR1 SSHAT and CDR2 FNYEAQ (reference sequence). This CDR3 comprises 13 residues. In DNA, the CDR3 is TGTGCTAGCAGCGCAAGGGGGCAAGAGACCCAGTACTTC. This gives the protein CASSARGQETQYF. Full variable domain (rest looked up from reference TRBV7-7 and TRBJ2-5): GAGVSQSPRYKVTKRGQDVTLRCDPISSHATLYWYQQALGQGPEFLTYFNYEAQPDKSGLPSDRFSAERPEGSISTLTIQRTEQRDSAMYRCASSARGQETQYFGPGTRLLVL.

This clone was detected ten times or more. This chain joins TRBV7-2 and TRBJ2-1, with a tentative D call TRBD1 (5 bases). With 1 base removed from V and 9 bases from J, the gap between germline ends came to 10 bases. This CDR3 has 13 residues. Germline CDR1 and CDR2: SGHTA and FQGNSA. The DNA for the CDR3 is TGTGCCAGCAGCTTAGAGCAGGGTATTGAGCAGTTCTTC. This encodes CASSLEQGIEQFF.

This chain joins TRBV12-3 or TRBV12-4 and TRBJ2-7; no clear D. The CDR3 has 11 amino acids. Trimming left V 4 bases short and J 4 bases short, with 5 bases between. The CDR3 spells CASSSQYEQYF. In nucleotides, the CDR3 is TGTGCCAGCAGTTCTCAGTACGAGCAGTACTTC.

V usage is TRBV5-1 and J usage is TRBJ1-2, with 9 positions matching TRBD1. The length of the CDR3 is 15 residues. The germline gives CDR1 SGHRS, CDR2 YFSETQ. The V and J ends lost 0 bases and 6 bases, in that order; junction bases with no gene match: 6. The CDR3 nucleotides are TGCGCCAGCAGCTTGGTTGGATGGGACAGGGATGGCTACACCTTC. Translating it yields CASSLVGWDRDGYTF.

This chain joins TRBV11-2 and TRBJ1-5; TRBD1 agrees at 8 bases. J gave up 5 bases and V 0 bases, and 3 bases lay outside the gene matches. This CDR3 is built from 15 residues. Germline V gene data show CDR1 as SGHAT and CDR2 as FQNNGV. The CDR3 sequence is CASSLDGQGYQPQHF. The CDR3 nucleotides are TGTGCCAGCAGCTTAGACGGACAGGGTTATCAGCCCCAGCATTTT.

The V and J genes are TRBV27 and TRBJ2-2; TRBD2 agrees at 8 bases. This CDR3 spans 14 amino acids. V lost 4 bases, J lost 3 bases, and 1 base stayed unmatched. The germline V gene encodes CDR1 MNHEY and CDR2 SMNVEV (reference sequence). The chain's CDR3 is CASSSLADTGELFF. For the CDR3, the DNA is TGTGCCAGCAGTTCACTAGCGGACACCGGGGAGCTGTTTTTT.

The chain combines TRBV9 with TRBJ1-6; D is undetermined. The V end was cut by 0 bases, the J end by 10 bases, with 11 bases between. The CDR3 totals 14 residues. Looked up from germline, CDR1 is SGDLS and CDR2 is YYNGEE. The CDR3 bases are TGTGCCAGCAGCGTAGGCGGGGAGTGGTCACCCCTCCACTTT. Amino acid sequence: CASSVGGEWSPLHF.

The chain is built from TRBV27 and TRBJ2-3, with D perhaps matching TRBD1 (7 bases). V gave up 2 bases and J gave up 0 bases, with 12 bases separating them. The CDR3 extends over 16 amino acids. In germline, CDR1 is MNHEY, CDR2 SMNVEV (reference sequence). The CDR3, as DNA: TGTGCCAGCAGTTTAGGGGGGACAGTTAGCACAGATACGCAGTATTTT. Protein sequence: CASSLGGTVSTDTQYF.

The J gene is TRBJ2-2, the V gene TRBV7-3; D is possibly TRBD1 (5 bases). The CDR3 length is 14 residues. Germline CDR1 SGHTA, CDR2 FQGTGA. The V end was cut by 4 bases, the J end by 7 bases, with 13 bases between. CDR3 DNA sequence: TGTGCCAGCAGCTCCGACAGTGATGTCGGGGAGCTGTTTTTT. Its translation: CASSSDSDVGELFF.

Only one count was recorded for this clone. The V and J genes are TRBV18 and TRBJ1-6, with a possible D match to TRBD1 (5 bases). Deletions cut 6 bases from V and 6 bases from J, with 15 bases between. CDR1 KGHSH and CDR2 LQKENI come from the germline V gene. CDR3 size: 15 residues. CDR3 in amino acids: CASSPETGANSPLHF. The CDR3 nucleotides read TGTGCCAGCTCTCCCGAAACAGGTGCTAATTCACCCCTCCACTTT.

The table lists this clone with a count of one. The rearrangement links TRBV11-2 to TRBJ2-7; TRBD2 matches 7 bases. Germline values: CDR1 SGHAT, CDR2 FQNNGV. V trimming: 0 bases; J trimming: 4 bases; junction bases outside the gene matches: 9. This CDR3 contains 16 residues. The CDR3 reads CASSLDAGEPFYEQYF. CDR3 sequence (DNA): TGTGCCAGCAGCTTAGATGCGGGGGAGCCCTTTTACGAGCAGTACTTC.

The chain uses TRBV9 and TRBJ2-5, with D possibly TRBD2 on 6 matching bases. This CDR3 is built from 15 residues. CDR1 is SGDLS, CDR2 YYNGEE, per germline. V lost 4 bases and J lost 1, with 14 bases in between. The CDR3 DNA sequence: TGTGCCAGCAGCTCCCCCGCCGGGGGCCAAGAGACCCAGTACTTC. Translation: CASSSPAGGQETQYF.

A few counts support this clone. The chain joins TRBV24-1 to TRBJ2-2; D perhaps matches TRBD1 (6 bases). Trimming left V 5 bases short and J 3 bases short, with 15 bases between. In germline, CDR1 is KGHDR, CDR2 SFDVKD. The CDR3 is 16 amino acids. The CDR3 region has the DNA TGTGCCACCAGTGTCGGGACACCAACCCACACCGGGGAGCTGTTTTTT. It codes for CATSVGTPTHTGELFF.

Concerning this clone itself: Germline is not matched at one junction end, which may reflect a read error. Different DNA sequences within this sample yield the same CDR3. In DNA, the CDR3 is TGTGCCAGCAGCCCGAGTGGGGGCAACCAGCCCCAGCATTTT. Translated: CASSPSGGNQPQHF. The rearrangement joins TRBV9 to TRBJ1-5, with D perhaps matching TRBD1 (6 bases). The CDR3 is 14 residues long. Germline V gene data show CDR1 as SGDLS and CDR2 as YYNGEE.

The chain employs TRBV12-5 and TRBJ1-5; 8 nucleotides agree with TRBD1. Trimming took 6 bases from V and 5 from J; bases not matched to a gene: 6. Germline CDR1 and CDR2: LGHNT and FRNRAP. This CDR3 comprises 14 residues. The DNA for the CDR3 is TGTGCTAGTGGCCAGGGACAGGCCCATCAGCCCCAGCATTTT. Translation: CASGQGQAHQPQHF.

The chain combines TRBV2 with TRBJ1-4, with D unclear. Trimming removed 4 bases from V and 8 bases from J, with 5 bases in between. This CDR3 has 11 amino acids. The germline V gene has CDR1 SNHLY and CDR2 FYNNEI. CDR3 sequence reads: CASSGAEKLFF. Here the CDR3 DNA reads TGTGCCAGCAGTGGTGCGGAAAAACTGTTTTTT.

The rearrangement links TRBV19 to TRBJ2-2; D may be TRBD2 (5 bases). V lost 6 bases and J lost 6, with 8 bases in between. The CDR3 consists of 12 residues. CDR1 and CDR2 (germline): LNHDA, SQIVND (reference sequence). As DNA, the CDR3 is TGTGCCAGTAGAGCACTAGCCGGGGAGCTGTTTTTT. This gives the protein CASRALAGELFF. Filled out from reference TRBV19 and TRBJ2-2, the complete variable domain reads DGGITQSPKYLFRKEGQNVTLSCEQNLNHDAMYWYRQDPGQGLRLIYYSQIVNDFQKGDIAEGYSVSREKKESFPLTVTSAQKNPTAFYLCASRALAGELFFGEGSRLTVL.

The V call is TRBV9, the J call TRBJ2-1; TRBD2 matches at 7 bases. Germline assignment: CDR1 SGDLS and CDR2 YYNGEE. The CDR3 runs 14 residues. Unmatched junction bases numbered 7, after V lost 3 bases and J lost 7 bases. CDR3 region: CASSASPGGNEQFF. The CDR3 DNA reads TGTGCCAGCAGCGCTAGCCCGGGGGGAAATGAGCAGTTCTTC. The full variable domain, completed using reference TRBV9 and TRBJ2-1, is DSGVTQTPKHLITATGQRVTLRCSPRSGDLSVYWYQQSLDQGLQFLIQYYNGEERAKGNILERFSAQQFPDLHSELNLSSLELGDSALYFCASSASPGGNEQFFGPGTRLTVL.

The chain employs TRBV5-1 and TRBJ1-2; TRBD1 matches at 7 bases. This CDR3 is built from 14 residues. Germline lookup yields CDR1 SGHRS and CDR2 YFSETQ. V shed 5 bases, J shed 4 bases, and the junction held 8 bases outside the gene matches. The CDR3 is CASSPGQTSYGYTF. The CDR3 DNA follows: TGCGCCAGCAGTCCGGGACAGACCTCCTATGGCTACACCTTC.

This chain links TRBV9 with TRBJ1-1; 11 nucleotides align to TRBD1. The CDR3 extends over 16 amino acids. Losses at the gene ends were 0 bases for V and 5 bases for J; bases not matched to a gene: 6. Germline CDR1 SGDLS, CDR2 YYNGEE. CDR3 coding DNA: TGTGCCAGCAGCGTAGTTCCGGGACAGGGGGGGACTGAAGCTTTCTTT. It is translated as CASSVVPGQGGTEAFF.